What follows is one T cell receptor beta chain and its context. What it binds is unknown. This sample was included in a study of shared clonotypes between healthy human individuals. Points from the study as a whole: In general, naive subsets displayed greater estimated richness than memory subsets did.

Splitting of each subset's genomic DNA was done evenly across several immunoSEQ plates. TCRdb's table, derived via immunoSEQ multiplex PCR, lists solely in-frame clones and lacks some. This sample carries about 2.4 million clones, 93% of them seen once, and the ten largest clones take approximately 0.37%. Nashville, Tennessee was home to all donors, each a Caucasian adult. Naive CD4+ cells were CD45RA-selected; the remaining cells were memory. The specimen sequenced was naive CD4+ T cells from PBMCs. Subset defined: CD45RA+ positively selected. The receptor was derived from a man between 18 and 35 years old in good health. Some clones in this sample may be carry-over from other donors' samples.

Here the CDR3 reads CASSFDLTMGYGYTF. DNA for the CDR3: TGTGCCAGCAGCTTCGATCTGACCATGGGGTATGGCTACACCTTC. This chain links TRBV7-9 with TRBJ1-2, with D hard to call. The CDR3 contains 15 residues. The germline gives CDR1 SEHNR, CDR2 FQNEAQ (reference sequence). Between the trimmed V and J ends, which lost 3 bases and 5 bases, there was a span of 16 bases.